Shown below are 4 T cell receptor beta chains from a single sample sequenced in a study of OX40 agonist ivuxolimab in advanced cancers. TCRdb keeps only in-frame clones here, not all; method: immunoSEQ multiplex PCR. The profile shows tens of thousands of clones, 70% to 90% of them singletons. The starting material was CD4+ or CD8+ T cells sorted from blood, obtained in a trial of the OX40 agonist ivuxolimab. The receptors were gathered from an adult with an advanced solid tumor such as melanoma, head and neck, liver or kidney cancer.

The V and J genes are TRBV6-1 and TRBJ2-1; D perhaps matches TRBD1 (5 bases). The CDR3 is made up of 16 amino acids. Trimming pared 1 base from V and 8 bases from J, leaving 18 bases between. CDR1 and CDR2 from the germline V gene are MNHNS and SASEGT. The CDR3 is CASSEVGAPLGDEQFF. As DNA, the CDR3 is TGTGCCAGCAGTGAAGTTGGGGCTCCCCTAGGCGATGAGCAGTTCTTC.

The table lists this clone with a few counts. This chain uses TRBV5-1 with TRBJ1-2; the D gene is possibly TRBD1 (5 bases). CDR3 length equals 12 residues. Germline CDR1 and CDR2: SGHRS and YFSETQ. The V and J ends lost 7 bases and 6 bases respectively, with 13 bases between them. The CDR3 sequence is CASHRQDDGYTF. CDR3 bases: TGCGCCAGCCACAGGCAGGACGATGGCTACACCTTC.

V usage is TRBV7-2 and J usage is TRBJ1-1; D gene unclear. This CDR3 contains 15 residues. CDR1 SGHTA and CDR2 FQGNSA come from the germline V gene. Trimming took 5 bases from V and 3 from J, leaving 16 bases between them. In DNA form, the CDR3 reads TGTGCCAGCAGCCTAGAGGCAGCGTATTACACTGAAGCTTTCTTT. This sequence encodes CASSLEAAYYTEAFF. Drawing the rest from reference TRBV7-2 and TRBJ1-1, the complete variable domain is GAGVSQSPSNKVTEKGKDVELRCDPISGHTALYWYRQSLGQGLEFLIYFQGNSAPDKSGLPSDRFSAERTGGSVSTLTIQRTQQEDSAVYLCASSLEAAYYTEAFFGQGTRLTVV.

This clone was seen more than once but under ten times. The J gene is TRBJ2-1, the V gene TRBV6-1, with TRBD2 matching over 13 bases. This CDR3 has 15 amino acids. The J segment lost 10 bases and the V segment lost 4 bases, leaving 7 bases of the junction unmatched. From germline, CDR1 is MNHNS and CDR2 SASEGT. CDR3: CASSARLAGGVEQFF. For the CDR3, the DNA is TGTGCCAGCAGTGCCCGACTAGCGGGGGGTGTGGAGCAGTTCTTC.